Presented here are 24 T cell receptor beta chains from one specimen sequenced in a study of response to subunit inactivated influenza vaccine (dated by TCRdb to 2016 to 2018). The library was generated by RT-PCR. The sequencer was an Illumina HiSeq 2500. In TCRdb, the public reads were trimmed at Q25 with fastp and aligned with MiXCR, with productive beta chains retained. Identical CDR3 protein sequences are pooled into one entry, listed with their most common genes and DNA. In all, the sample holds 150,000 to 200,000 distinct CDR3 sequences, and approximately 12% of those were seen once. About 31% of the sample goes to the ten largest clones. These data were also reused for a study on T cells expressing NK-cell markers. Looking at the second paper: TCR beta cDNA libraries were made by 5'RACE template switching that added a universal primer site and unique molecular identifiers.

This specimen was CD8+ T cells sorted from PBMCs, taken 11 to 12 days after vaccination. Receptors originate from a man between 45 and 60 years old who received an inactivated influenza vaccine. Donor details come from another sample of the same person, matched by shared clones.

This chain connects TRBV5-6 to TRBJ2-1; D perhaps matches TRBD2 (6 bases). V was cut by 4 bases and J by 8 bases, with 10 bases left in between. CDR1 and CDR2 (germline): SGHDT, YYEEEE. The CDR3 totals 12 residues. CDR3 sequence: CASSLALDEQFF. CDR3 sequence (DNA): TGTGCCAGCAGCCTAGCGTTGGATGAGCAGTTCTTC.

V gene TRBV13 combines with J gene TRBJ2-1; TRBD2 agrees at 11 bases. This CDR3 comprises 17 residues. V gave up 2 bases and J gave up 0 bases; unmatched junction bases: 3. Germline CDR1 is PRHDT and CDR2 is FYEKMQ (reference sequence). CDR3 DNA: TGTGCCAGCAGCTTATTAGCGGGAGGGAGCTCCTACAATGAGCAGTTCTTC. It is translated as CASSLLAGGSSYNEQFF.

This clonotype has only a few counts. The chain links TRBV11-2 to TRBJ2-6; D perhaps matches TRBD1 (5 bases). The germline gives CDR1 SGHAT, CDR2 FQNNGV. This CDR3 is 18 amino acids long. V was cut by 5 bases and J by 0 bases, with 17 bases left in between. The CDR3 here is CASSPTVLAYSGANVLTF. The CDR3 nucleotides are TGTGCCAGCAGCCCGACAGTCCTTGCTTACTCTGGGGCCAACGTCCTGACTTTC.

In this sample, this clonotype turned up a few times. This CDR3 is CASSELPRGRVSNEQFF. CDR3 DNA: TGTGCCAGCAGTGAGCTCCCGAGGGGGCGCGTTTCCAATGAGCAGTTCTTC. The chain has TRBV6-1 and TRBJ2-1; 7 bases match TRBD1. CDR3 size: 17 residues. The trim removed 3 bases at V and 6 bases at J, leaving 14 bases unmatched. Germline CDR1 MNHNS, CDR2 SASEGT.

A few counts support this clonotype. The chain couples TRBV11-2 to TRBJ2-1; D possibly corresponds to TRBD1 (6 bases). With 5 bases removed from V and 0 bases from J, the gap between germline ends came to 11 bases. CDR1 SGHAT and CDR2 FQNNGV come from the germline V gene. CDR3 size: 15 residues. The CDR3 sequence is CASSIDRSSYNEQFF. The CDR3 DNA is TGTGCCAGCAGCATTGACAGGAGCTCCTACAATGAGCAGTTCTTC.

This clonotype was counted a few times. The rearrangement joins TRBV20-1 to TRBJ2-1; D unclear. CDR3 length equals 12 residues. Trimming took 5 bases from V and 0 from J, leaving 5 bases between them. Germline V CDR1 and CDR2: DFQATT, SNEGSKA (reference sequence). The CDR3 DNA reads TGCAGTGCTCCATACTCCTACAATGAGCAGTTCTTC. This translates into CSAPYSYNEQFF.

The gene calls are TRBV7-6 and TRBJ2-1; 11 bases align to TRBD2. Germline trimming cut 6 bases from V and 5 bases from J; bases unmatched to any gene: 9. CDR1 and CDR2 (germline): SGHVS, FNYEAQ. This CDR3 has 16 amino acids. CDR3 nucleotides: TGTGCCAGCAGGCGCAACCCGGGACTAGCGGACAATGAGCAGTTCTTC. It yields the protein CASRRNPGLADNEQFF.

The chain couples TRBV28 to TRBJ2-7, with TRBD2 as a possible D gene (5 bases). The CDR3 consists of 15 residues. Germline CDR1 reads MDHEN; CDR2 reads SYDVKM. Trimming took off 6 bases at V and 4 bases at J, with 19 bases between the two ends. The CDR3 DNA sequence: TGTGCCAGCAGCCCCCCCGGGCGGACTCTATACGAGCAGTACTTC. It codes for CASSPPGRTLYEQYF.

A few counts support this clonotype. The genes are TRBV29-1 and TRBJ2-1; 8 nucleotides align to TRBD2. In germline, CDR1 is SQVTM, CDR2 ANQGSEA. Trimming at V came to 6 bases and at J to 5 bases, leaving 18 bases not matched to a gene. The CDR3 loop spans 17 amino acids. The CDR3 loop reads CSVNRRMAGGWDNEQFF. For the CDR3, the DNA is TGCAGCGTCAATCGGCGGATGGCGGGAGGATGGGACAATGAGCAGTTCTTC.

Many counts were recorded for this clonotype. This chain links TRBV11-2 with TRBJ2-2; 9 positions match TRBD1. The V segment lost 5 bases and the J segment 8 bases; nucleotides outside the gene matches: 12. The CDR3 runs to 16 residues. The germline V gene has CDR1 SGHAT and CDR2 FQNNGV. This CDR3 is CASSLLPGQGGGELFF. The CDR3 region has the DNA TGTGCCAGCAGCCTCCTTCCGGGACAGGGTGGTGGGGAGCTGTTTTTT.

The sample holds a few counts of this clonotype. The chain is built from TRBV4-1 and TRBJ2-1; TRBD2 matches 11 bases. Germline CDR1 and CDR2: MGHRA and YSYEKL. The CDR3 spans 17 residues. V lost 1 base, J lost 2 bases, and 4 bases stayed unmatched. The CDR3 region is CASSQGGGLAAYNEQFF. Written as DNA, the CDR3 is TGCGCCAGCAGCCAAGGAGGGGGACTAGCGGCCTACAATGAGCAGTTCTTC.

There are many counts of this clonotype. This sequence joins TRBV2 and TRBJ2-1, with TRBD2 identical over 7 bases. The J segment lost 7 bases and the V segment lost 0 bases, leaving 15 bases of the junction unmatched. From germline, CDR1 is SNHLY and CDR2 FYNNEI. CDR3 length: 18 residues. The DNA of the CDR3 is TGTGCCAGCAGTGAAGCCCTATTTGGCGCGGGGGTGTCTAATGAGCAGTTCTTC. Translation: CASSEALFGAGVSNEQFF.

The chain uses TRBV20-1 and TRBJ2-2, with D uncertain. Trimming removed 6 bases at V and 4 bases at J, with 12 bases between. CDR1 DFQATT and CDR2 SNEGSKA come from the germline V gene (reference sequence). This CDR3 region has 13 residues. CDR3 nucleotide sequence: TGCAGTGCCTCGTTTAGCCCCACCGGGGAGCTGTTTTTT. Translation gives CSASFSPTGELFF.

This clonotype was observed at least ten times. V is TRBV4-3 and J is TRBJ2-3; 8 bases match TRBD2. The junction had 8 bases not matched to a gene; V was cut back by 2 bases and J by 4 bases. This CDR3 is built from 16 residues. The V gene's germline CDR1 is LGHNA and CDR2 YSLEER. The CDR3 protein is CASSQNSGTTPDTQYF. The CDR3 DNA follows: TGCGCCAGCAGCCAAAATAGCGGGACCACCCCAGATACGCAGTATTTT.

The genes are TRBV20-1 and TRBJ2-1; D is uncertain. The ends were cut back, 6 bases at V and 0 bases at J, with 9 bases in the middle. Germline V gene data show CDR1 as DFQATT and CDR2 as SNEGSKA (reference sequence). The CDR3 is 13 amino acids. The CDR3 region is CSANSLSYNEQFF. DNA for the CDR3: TGCAGTGCCAACAGTCTCTCCTACAATGAGCAGTTCTTC.

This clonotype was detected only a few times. CDR3: CASSIIGITRGPAEQYF. The CDR3 nucleotides are TGTGCCAGTAGTATTATAGGAATCACCCGCGGACCGGCCGAGCAGTACTTC. V is TRBV19 and J is TRBJ2-7; no definite D call. Between the trimmed V and J ends, which lost 3 bases and 6 bases, there was a span of 24 bases. The CDR3 loop spans 17 amino acids. Germline CDR1 and CDR2: LNHDA and SQIVND (reference sequence). The full variable domain, rest sourced from reference TRBV19 and TRBJ2-7, is DGGITQSPKYLFRKEGQNVTLSCEQNLNHDAMYWYRQDPGQGLRLIYYSQIVNDFQKGDIAEGYSVSREKKESFPLTVTSAQKNPTAFYLCASSIIGITRGPAEQYFGPGTRLTVT.

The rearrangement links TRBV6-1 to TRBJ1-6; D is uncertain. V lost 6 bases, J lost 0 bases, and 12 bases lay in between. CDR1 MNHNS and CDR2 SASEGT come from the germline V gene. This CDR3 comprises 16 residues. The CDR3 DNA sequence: TGTGCCAGCAGCGGAGGACCTCACTCCTATAATTCACCCCTCCACTTT. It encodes CASSGGPHSYNSPLHF.

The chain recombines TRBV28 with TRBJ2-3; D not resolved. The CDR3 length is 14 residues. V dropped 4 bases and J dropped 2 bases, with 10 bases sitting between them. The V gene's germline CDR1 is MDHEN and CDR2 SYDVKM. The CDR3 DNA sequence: TGTGCCAGCAGTTACAGTCGGTTCACAGATACGCAGTATTTT. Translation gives CASSYSRFTDTQYF.

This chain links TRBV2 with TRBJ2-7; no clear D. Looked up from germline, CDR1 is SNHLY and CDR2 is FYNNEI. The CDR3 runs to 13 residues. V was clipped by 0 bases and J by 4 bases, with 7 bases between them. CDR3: CASSEAPGYEQYF. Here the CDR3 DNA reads TGTGCCAGCAGTGAAGCTCCAGGTTACGAGCAGTACTTC.

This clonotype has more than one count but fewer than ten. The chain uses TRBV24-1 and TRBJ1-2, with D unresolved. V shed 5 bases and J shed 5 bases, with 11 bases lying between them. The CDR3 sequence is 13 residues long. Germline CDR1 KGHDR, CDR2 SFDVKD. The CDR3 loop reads CATSGGDPYGYTF. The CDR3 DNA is TGTGCCACCAGTGGAGGCGACCCTTATGGCTACACCTTC.

This CDR3 reads CASRRPSYEQYF. The CDR3 DNA reads TGTGCCAGCAGGAGACCCTCCTACGAGCAGTACTTC. This chain uses TRBV6-7 with TRBJ2-7; D not certain. TRBV6-7 is designated an ORF whose function remains uncertain. Trimming stripped 6 bases from V and 0 bases from J, with 6 bases between. This CDR3 is built from 12 residues.

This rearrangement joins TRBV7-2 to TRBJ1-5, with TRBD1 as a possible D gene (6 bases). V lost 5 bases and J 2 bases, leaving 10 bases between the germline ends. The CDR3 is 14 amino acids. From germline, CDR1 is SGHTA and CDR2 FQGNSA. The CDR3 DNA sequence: TGTGCCAGCAGCCCAGGGGTTGGCAATCAGCCCCAGCATTTT. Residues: CASSPGVGNQPQHF.

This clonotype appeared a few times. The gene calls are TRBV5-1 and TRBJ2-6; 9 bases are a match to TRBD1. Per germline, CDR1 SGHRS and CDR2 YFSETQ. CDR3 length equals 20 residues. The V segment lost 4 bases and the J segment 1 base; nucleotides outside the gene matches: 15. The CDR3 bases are TGCGCCAGCAGCCTCGGGTTCACCGGGACAGGGAGGTCTGGGGCCAACGTCCTGACTTTC. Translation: CASSLGFTGTGRSGANVLTF.

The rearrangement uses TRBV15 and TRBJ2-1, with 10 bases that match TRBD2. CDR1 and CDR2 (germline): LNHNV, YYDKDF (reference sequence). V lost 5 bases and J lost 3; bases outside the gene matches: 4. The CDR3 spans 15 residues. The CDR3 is CATSSGTSVYNEQFF. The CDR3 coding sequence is TGTGCCACCAGCTCCGGGACTAGCGTCTACAATGAGCAGTTCTTC.